The 18 T cell receptor beta chains below were found in one sample sequenced in a study of blood T cells in healthy people across ages. Alongside a J-beta primer mix, a sample-barcoded 5' primer served in a second PCR lasting about 7 to 11 cycles. From the 5' RACE reads, TCRdb called clonotypes with MiXCR, one entry per CDR3 protein. The repertoire holds about 1.1 million distinct CDR3 sequences, with around two fifths as singletons. Sequencing was carried out using blood. Every receptor here comes from a man between 18 and 29 years old in good health.

This clonotype was seen only a few times. The chain combines TRBV4-1 with TRBJ2-7; D is undetermined. Deletions cut 1 base from V and 3 bases from J, with 10 bases between. The CDR3 runs to 14 residues. Germline CDR1 is MGHRA and CDR2 is YSYEKL. The CDR3 sequence: CASSQVAGNYEQYF. CDR3 bases: TGCGCCAGCAGCCAAGTCGCAGGCAACTACGAGCAGTACTTC.

This chain joins TRBV5-1 and TRBJ1-1, with 7 bases identical to TRBD1. This CDR3 is 13 amino acids long. CDR1 SGHRS and CDR2 YFSETQ come from the germline V gene. V was pared by 0 bases and J by 7 bases, with 3 bases of the junction left unmatched. The CDR3 DNA reads TGCGCCAGCAGCTTGGGGCAGGGGGATGAAGCTTTCTTT. Amino acid sequence: CASSLGQGDEAFF.

The chain recombines TRBV20-1 with TRBJ2-3; 9 bases agree with TRBD2. The CDR3 is 17 amino acids. Trimming cost V 2 bases and J 4 bases; bases outside gene matches: 13. Germline V gene lookup returns CDR1 DFQATT and CDR2 SNEGSKA (reference sequence). CDR3 region: CSARSFARGGGPDTQYF. The DNA of the CDR3 is TGCAGTGCTAGAAGCTTTGCGCGGGGGGGAGGGCCAGATACGCAGTATTTT.

The V call is TRBV18, the J call TRBJ1-2, with 7 bases fitting TRBD1. The CDR3 is made up of 14 amino acids. The germline V gene encodes CDR1 KGHSH and CDR2 LQKENI. The V segment lost 3 bases and the J segment 3 bases; nucleotides outside the gene matches: 4. CDR3 in DNA: TGTGCCAGCTCACCTGGAGGGGGCGACTATGGCTACACCTTC. Protein sequence: CASSPGGGDYGYTF.

The rearrangement uses TRBV6-5 and TRBJ2-3, with D tentatively TRBD2 (6 bases). Germline-derived CDR1 and CDR2 are MNHEY and SVGAGI. This CDR3 spans 15 amino acids. The V end lost 11 bases, the J end lost 2 bases, and 20 bases lay between the germline ends. The chain's CDR3 is CAGTYGGTHTDTQYF. The CDR3 bases are TGTGCCGGCACCTATGGTGGGACTCACACAGATACGCAGTATTTT.

The gene calls are TRBV27 and TRBJ2-3; 7 positions agree with TRBD2. J gave up 2 bases and V 6 bases, and 11 bases lay outside the gene matches. The CDR3 is 16 residues long. The germline V gene encodes CDR1 MNHEY and CDR2 SMNVEV (reference sequence). The CDR3 is CASSPLLREITDTQYF. Written as DNA, the CDR3 is TGTGCCAGCAGCCCCCTTCTGCGGGAGATCACAGATACGCAGTATTTT.

This clonotype was seen ten or more times. The chain joins TRBV20-1 to TRBJ1-2; D perhaps matches TRBD1 (5 bases). Germline V gives CDR1 DFQATT, CDR2 SNEGSKA (reference sequence). This CDR3 has 13 amino acids. V dropped 6 bases and J dropped 4 bases, with 15 bases sitting between them. The CDR3 nucleotides read TGCAGTGCCCGATCCAGGGTCAGCTATGGCTACACCTTC. Translation gives CSARSRVSYGYTF.

J is TRBJ2-5 and V is TRBV20-1, with TRBD1 matching 11 bases. J was trimmed by 4 bases and V by 8 bases; bases with no gene match: 9. The CDR3 contains 14 residues. Germline CDR1 and CDR2: DFQATT and SNEGSKA (reference sequence). The CDR3 sequence is CSPSGQGARETQYF. CDR3 sequence (DNA): TGCAGTCCCTCTGGACAGGGGGCCCGAGAGACCCAGTACTTC.

The chain couples TRBV6-2 or TRBV6-3 to TRBJ2-3; weak D call: TRBD2 (5 bases). The CDR3 loop spans 15 amino acids. V was trimmed by 2 bases and J by 4 bases, leaving 13 bases between them. From germline, CDR1 is MNHEY and CDR2 SVGEGT. CDR3 in amino acids: CASSYEGQGADTQYF. Written as DNA, the CDR3 is TGTGCCAGCAGTTACGAGGGCCAAGGAGCAGATACGCAGTATTTT.

The rearrangement joins TRBV30 to TRBJ2-7, with TRBD1 identical over 7 bases. Trimming at V came to 0 bases and at J to 2 bases, leaving 4 bases not matched to a gene. The CDR3 runs to 14 residues. Germline lookup yields CDR1 GTSNPN and CDR2 SVGIG (reference sequence). The CDR3 coding sequence is TGTGCCTGGAGTGTAACAGGGGAAACCTACGAGCAGTACTTC. This translates into CAWSVTGETYEQYF.

This chain connects TRBV4-3 to TRBJ2-5; the D is unclear. This CDR3 has 13 amino acids. The V end lost 0 bases, the J end lost 11 bases, and 13 bases lay between the germline ends. CDR1 is LGHNA, CDR2 YSLEER, per germline. The CDR3 DNA follows: TGCGCCAGCAGCCAAGATTTGAGTGATGAGCAGTACTTC. The encoded protein is CASSQDLSDEQYF.

This clonotype turned up a few times. The rearrangement uses TRBV20-1 and TRBJ2-1; D is perhaps TRBD1 (5 bases). V was cut by 7 bases and J by 4 bases, with 17 bases left in between. Per the germline V gene, CDR1 is DFQATT and CDR2 is SNEGSKA (reference sequence). The CDR3 runs 14 residues. CDR3 loop: CSVRVIGVYNEQFF. The CDR3 DNA is TGCAGTGTCAGGGTGATTGGGGTTTACAATGAGCAGTTCTTC.

The chain carries TRBV20-1 and TRBJ2-3; D gene uncertain. V was shortened by 6 bases and J by 3 bases, with 28 bases between the two germline ends. Germline CDR1 reads DFQATT; CDR2 reads SNEGSKA (reference sequence). The CDR3 is 18 amino acids. CDR3 nucleotide sequence: TGCAGTGCCCCGGGTCCCGCCAATTATCTTCCCGGAACAGATACGCAGTATTTT. Its translation: CSAPGPANYLPGTDTQYF.

The chain joins TRBV20-1 to TRBJ1-2, with TRBD1 matching 7 bases. CDR3 length: 17 amino acids. Per germline, CDR1 DFQATT and CDR2 SNEGSKA (reference sequence). Losses at the gene ends were 0 bases for V and 5 bases for J; bases not matched to a gene: 15. The CDR3 sequence is CSARDRETGSPLYGYTF. The CDR3 DNA sequence: TGCAGTGCTAGAGATCGTGAGACAGGGTCCCCTCTTTATGGCTACACCTTC.

This clonotype was seen a few times. This chain uses TRBV29-1 with TRBJ1-2; no reliable D call. Germline V lookup: CDR1 SQVTM, CDR2 ANQGSEA. The CDR3 has 12 residues. The V and J ends lost 0 bases and 7 bases respectively, with 9 bases between them. In nucleotides, the CDR3 is TGCAGCGTTGAAGATCCGGTGGTTGGCTACACCTTC. Translated: CSVEDPVVGYTF.

Ten or more counts support this clonotype. The chain couples TRBV20-1 to TRBJ1-2, with D possibly matching TRBD1 (6 bases). CDR1 DFQATT and CDR2 SNEGSKA come from the germline V gene (reference sequence). V was shortened by 6 bases and J by 0 bases, with 17 bases between the two germline ends. CDR3 size: 15 residues. DNA of the CDR3: TGCAGTGCCCGGGACAACCCCCGAGCTAACTATGGCTACACCTTC. Translation gives CSARDNPRANYGYTF.

The CDR3 DNA is TGTGCCAGCAGCTTAACTGAGGAGAACACTGAAGCTTTCTTT. Amino acids: CASSLTEENTEAFF. The rearrangement joins TRBV7-3 to TRBJ1-1; D is unresolved. This CDR3 contains 14 residues. Trimming removed 0 bases from V and 1 base from J, with 6 bases in between. CDR1 and CDR2 from the germline V gene are SGHTA and FQGTGA. The entire variable domain, with the rest obtained from reference TRBV7-3 and TRBJ1-1, is as follows: GAGVSQTPSNKVTEKGKYVELRCDPISGHTALYWYRQSLGQGPEFLIYFQGTGAADDSGLPNDRFFAVRPEGSVSTLKIQRTERGDSAVYLCASSLTEENTEAFFGQGTRLTVV.

V gene TRBV11-2 combines with J gene TRBJ1-2; a possible D gene is TRBD1 (5 bases). V lost 2 bases to trimming and J lost 4 bases, with 14 bases between them. The CDR3 sequence is 15 residues long. Germline CDR1 and CDR2: SGHAT and FQNNGV. This chain's CDR3 is CASSLYSGSGYGYTF. The DNA for the CDR3 is TGTGCCAGCAGCTTATATTCAGGGTCGGGCTATGGCTACACCTTC.